This T cell receptor beta chain comes out of a study of technical replicates of blood from a few donors. The V gene end was trimmed by 4 bases and the J gene end by 2 bases; junction bases not matched to a gene: 8. The CDR3 runs 15 residues. Germline V gene lookup returns CDR1 MNHEY and CDR2 SMNVEV (reference sequence). Repertoires were generated with immunoSEQ multiplex PCR, while TCRdb's copy carries only in-frame clones and drops some. Of 55,000 to 75,000 clones listed, approximately 86% are singletons. The chain uses TRBV27 and TRBJ2-7, with 7 bases aligning to TRBD1. Sample: PBMCs. This clonotype originated in a human donor in good health. Some clones in this sample may be carry-over from other donors' samples. The DNA for the CDR3 is TGTGCCAGCAGTTACCAAGGGGGCCTTACCTACGAGCAGTACTTC. Amino acids: CASSYQGGLTYEQYF.